This T cell receptor (beta chain) was identified during a study of control samples from healthy donors and cancer patients. Produced via immunoSEQ multiplex PCR; TCRdb's table is partial and in-frame only. The table includes some 74,000 clones, about 95% detected once. V shed 5 bases and J 10 bases; nucleotides not matched to a gene: 16. Germline CDR1 SGHNT, CDR2 YYREEE (reference sequence). There are 16 residues in the CDR3. The chain couples TRBV5-4 to TRBJ1-5, with 9 bases lining up with TRBD1. This TCR came from a young woman in good health. The sequencing sample was made of blood. DNA of the CDR3: TGTGCCAGCAGTTATCAGACCGGGACAGGGTCTGGTCCCCAGCATTTT. Translating gives CASSYQTGTGSGPQHF.